This entry lists 8 T cell receptor beta chains sequenced from one sample in a study of T cells in localized non-small cell lung cancer. The data were produced by immunoSEQ multiplex PCR, yet TCRdb's version contains in-frame clones alone and is incomplete. The repertoire holds nearly 25,000 clones, roughly 92% seen once, with roughly 2.6% in the top ten. The sequenced sample was peripheral blood, obtained before any cancer treatment. Receptor source: a woman aged 40-69 years with stage I lung adenocarcinoma.

The rearrangement links TRBV7-6 to TRBJ2-1; D uncertain. The CDR3 length is 11 residues. V lost 4 bases to trimming and J lost 8 bases, with 6 bases between them. Per the germline V gene, CDR1 is SGHVS and CDR2 is FNYEAQ. The CDR3 region is CASSYQYEQFF. DNA for the CDR3: TGTGCCAGCAGCTATCAGTATGAGCAGTTCTTC. Combining the CDR3 with reference TRBV7-6 and TRBJ2-1 gives the whole variable domain GAGVSQSPRYKVTKRGQDVALRCDPISGHVSLYWYRQALGQGPEFLTYFNYEAQQDKSGLPNDRFSAERPEGSISTLTIQRTEQRDSAMYRCASSYQYEQFFGPGTRLTVL.

The chain employs TRBV7-9 and TRBJ2-1, with D possibly being TRBD2 (6 bases). V shed 3 bases and J shed 1 base, with 10 bases lying between them. CDR3 length: 15 amino acids. Germline V gene sequence: CDR1 SEHNR, CDR2 FQNEAQ (reference sequence). This chain's CDR3 is CASSLRRESYNEQFF. The CDR3 DNA is TGTGCCAGCAGCTTGAGGCGGGAATCCTACAATGAGCAGTTCTTC. Combining the CDR3 with reference TRBV7-9 and TRBJ2-1 gives the whole variable domain DTGVSQNPRHKITKRGQNVTFRCDPISEHNRLYWYRQTLGQGPEFLTYFQNEAQLEKSRLLSDRFSAERPKGSFSTLEIQRTEQGDSAMYLCASSLRRESYNEQFFGPGTRLTVL.

This chain joins TRBV2 and TRBJ1-2; unclear D gene. The CDR3 length is 15 residues. Germline CDR1 SNHLY, CDR2 FYNNEI. Trimming took off 1 base at V and 2 bases at J, with 11 bases between the two ends. CDR3 in DNA: TGTGCCAGCAGTGAAGTGGCGGGCCTCAACTATGGCTACACCTTC. Translating gives CASSEVAGLNYGYTF.

This chain connects TRBV7-2 to TRBJ2-1; 7 bases are shared with TRBD1. CDR3 length equals 14 residues. Germline CDR1 reads SGHTA; CDR2 reads FQGNSA. V gave up 2 bases and J gave up 13 bases; unmatched junction bases: 11. The CDR3 DNA is TGTGCCAGCAGCTTATACGGGCAGGGGGTGCCTCAGTTCTTC. Its protein product is CASSLYGQGVPQFF.

This sequence joins TRBV6-5 and TRBJ1-2; D not resolved. Germline V gene data show CDR1 as MNHEY and CDR2 as SVGAGI. V lost 4 bases to trimming and J lost 3 bases, with 9 bases between them. CDR3 length: 13 amino acids. The CDR3 DNA reads TGTGCCAGCAGTTTTGGACGGGACTATGGCTACACCTTC. Amino acids: CASSFGRDYGYTF.

The gene calls are TRBV7-8 and TRBJ1-5; possibly TRBD1 for D (6 bases). Between the trimmed V and J ends, which lost 3 bases and 1 base, there was a span of 16 bases. CDR3 length: 17 residues. The germline V gene encodes CDR1 SGHVS and CDR2 FQNEAQ. Here the CDR3 DNA reads TGTGCCAGCAGCTTTCGTCGGGGCAGGGGAAGCAATCAGCCCCAGCATTTT. Encoded protein: CASSFRRGRGSNQPQHF.

The chain combines TRBV5-1 with TRBJ1-2; 8 bases line up with TRBD1. CDR1 is SGHRS and CDR2 is YFSETQ in the germline V gene. The CDR3 loop spans 14 amino acids. J lost 4 bases, V lost 3 bases, and 5 bases had no gene match. The CDR3 here is CASSSTDRVYGYTF. The DNA of the CDR3 is TGCGCCAGCAGCTCTACGGACAGGGTCTATGGCTACACCTTC.

The V gene is TRBV7-9, the J gene TRBJ1-2; the D is unclear. CDR3 length: 12 residues. Germline assignment: CDR1 SEHNR and CDR2 FQNEAQ (reference sequence). V was shortened by 0 bases and J by 5 bases, with 4 bases between the two germline ends. The CDR3 coding sequence is TGTGCCAGCAGCTTAGCAGGGTATGGCTACACCTTC. It translates to CASSLAGYGYTF.